Here is one T cell receptor (beta chain) with its context. Next came a second PCR, run for 7 to 11 cycles, which used a sample-barcoded 5' primer along with a J-beta primer mix. TCRdb itself ran the 5' RACE reads through MiXCR, one entry per CDR3 protein. Among 450,000 to 650,000 distinct CDR3 sequences, 24% were seen once, and the ten largest hold less than 9%. This sample is drawn from a study of blood T cells in healthy people across ages. Collection of ten milliliters of peripheral blood was performed for each donor. The same sample was also studied in work on T cells of mothers and their children.

The sample taken for sequencing was blood. This TCR came from a boy younger than 18 in good health.

CDR3: CASSFDRPGTDTQYF. For the CDR3, the DNA is TGTGCCAGCAGCTTCGACAGACCGGGAACAGATACGCAGTATTTT. This chain uses TRBV5-5 with TRBJ2-3; D tentatively reads TRBD1 or TRBD2 (5 bases each). V gave up 2 bases and J gave up 3 bases, with 13 bases separating them. CDR3 length: 15 residues. Germline CDR1 SGHKS, CDR2 YYEKEE (reference sequence).